This T cell receptor beta chain was documented in a study of T-cell memory formation after mild COVID-19. Germline V gene lookup returns CDR1 SGHKS and CDR2 YYEKEE (reference sequence). This CDR3 region has 13 residues. Germline trimming cut 4 bases from V and 10 bases from J; bases unmatched to any gene: 8. This clonotype has just a few counts. TCRdb independently ran MiXCR on the 5' RACE reads; one entry per CDR3 protein. Here the sample spans about 450,000 distinct CDR3 sequences, around a quarter being singletons. V and J are TRBV5-5 and TRBJ1-1; TRBD1 aligns across 9 bases. The receptor was isolated from an adult woman who had mild COVID-19 (a few samples of this study predate the infection). Cell type and time point are not known. Sequencing input: PBMCs or a T cell subset sorted from them (not recorded which). The CDR3 is CASSLGQGKGAFF. CDR3 coding DNA: TGTGCCAGCAGCCTTGGACAGGGGAAGGGAGCTTTCTTT.